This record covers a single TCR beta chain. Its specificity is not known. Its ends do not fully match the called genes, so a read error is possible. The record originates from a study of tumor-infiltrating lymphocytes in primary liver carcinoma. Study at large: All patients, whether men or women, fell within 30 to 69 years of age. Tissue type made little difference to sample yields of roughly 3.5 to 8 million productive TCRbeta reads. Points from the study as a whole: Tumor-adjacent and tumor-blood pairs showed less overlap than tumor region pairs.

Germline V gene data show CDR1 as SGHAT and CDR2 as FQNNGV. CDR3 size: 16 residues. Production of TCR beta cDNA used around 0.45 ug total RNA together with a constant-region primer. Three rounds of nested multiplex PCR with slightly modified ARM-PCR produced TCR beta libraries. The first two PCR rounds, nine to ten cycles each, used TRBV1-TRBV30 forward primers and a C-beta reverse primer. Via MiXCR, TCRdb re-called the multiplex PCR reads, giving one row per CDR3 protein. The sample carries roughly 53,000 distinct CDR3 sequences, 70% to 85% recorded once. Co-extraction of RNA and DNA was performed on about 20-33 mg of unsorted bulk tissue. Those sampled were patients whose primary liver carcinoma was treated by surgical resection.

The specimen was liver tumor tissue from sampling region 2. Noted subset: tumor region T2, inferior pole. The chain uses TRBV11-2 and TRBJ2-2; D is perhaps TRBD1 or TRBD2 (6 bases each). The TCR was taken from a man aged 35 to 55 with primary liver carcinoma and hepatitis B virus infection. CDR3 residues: CASSFTEGVGSGELFF. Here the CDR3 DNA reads TGTGCCAGCAGCTTCACGGAGGGGGTAGGGTCCGGGGAGCTCTTTTTT.